This TCR beta chain was obtained from a study of somatic mutations in cytotoxic T cells in rheumatoid arthritis. Overall study: Certain V beta antibody-stained T-cell populations, V beta1+ cells sequenced for TCRB among them, were flow-sorted to nearly 100% purity.

Female donors made up 50% to 55% of the healthy controls, blood donors whose median age was around 61 years (range about 20-80). CD4+ and CD8+ cells were isolated by positive magnetic bead selection, with purity checked by flow cytometry. Overall study findings and caveats: In rheumatoid arthritis patients, unlike healthy controls, CD8+ clonality rose with age.

For this clone: Its antigen is not identified.

Produced via immunoSEQ multiplex PCR; TCRdb's table is partial and in-frame only. The profile shows around 6,300 clones, 65% to 80% of them singletons. The sequenced sample consisted of CD8+ T cells sorted from blood. The receptor was isolated from a woman aged 50 to 60 in good health.

CDR3 nucleotides: TGTGCCAGCCGGGGGGAGGGCGCCGCTGAAGCTTTCTTT. It translates to CASRGEGAAEAFF. The chain carries TRBV19 and TRBJ1-1; tentative D call: TRBD1 (5 bases). The V end was cut by 9 bases, the J end by 6 bases, with 17 bases between. This CDR3 contains 13 residues. Germline V lookup: CDR1 LNHDA, CDR2 SQIVND (reference sequence).